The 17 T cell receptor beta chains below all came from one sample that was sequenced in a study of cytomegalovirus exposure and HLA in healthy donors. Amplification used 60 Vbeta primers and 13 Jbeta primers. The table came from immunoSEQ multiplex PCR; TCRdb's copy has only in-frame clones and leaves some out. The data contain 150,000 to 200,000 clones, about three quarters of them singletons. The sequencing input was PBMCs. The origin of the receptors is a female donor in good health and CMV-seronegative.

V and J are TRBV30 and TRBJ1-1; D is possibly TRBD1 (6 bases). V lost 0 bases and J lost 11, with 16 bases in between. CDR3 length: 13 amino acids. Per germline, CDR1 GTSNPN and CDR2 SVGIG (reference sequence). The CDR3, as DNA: TGTGCCTGGAGTGTAGGTTTGGGGGGGGCGGCTTTCTTT. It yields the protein CAWSVGLGGAAFF.

CDR3 residues: CAIRDRDTEAFF. CDR3 coding DNA: TGTGCCATCAGGGACAGGGACACTGAAGCTTTCTTT. The chain recombines TRBV10-3 with TRBJ1-1; 8 bases fit TRBD1. V lost 6 bases to trimming and J lost 3 bases; unmatched junction nucleotides: 0. This CDR3 comprises 12 residues. Germline V lookup: CDR1 ENHRY, CDR2 SYGVKD.

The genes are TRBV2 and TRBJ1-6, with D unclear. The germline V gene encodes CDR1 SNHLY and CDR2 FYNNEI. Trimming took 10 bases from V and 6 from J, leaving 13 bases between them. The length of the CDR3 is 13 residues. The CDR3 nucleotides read TGTGCCATCTCCCCAGGTCCTAATTCACCCCTCCACTTT. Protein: CAISPGPNSPLHF.

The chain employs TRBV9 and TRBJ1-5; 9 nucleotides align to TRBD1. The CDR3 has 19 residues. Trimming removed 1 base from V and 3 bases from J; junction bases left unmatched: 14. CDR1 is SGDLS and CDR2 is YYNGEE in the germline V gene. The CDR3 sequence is CASSVSRVKGTGINQPQHF. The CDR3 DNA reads TGTGCCAGCAGCGTATCGAGGGTGAAGGGGACAGGGATCAATCAGCCCCAGCATTTT. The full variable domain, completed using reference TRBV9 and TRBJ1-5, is DSGVTQTPKHLITATGQRVTLRCSPRSGDLSVYWYQQSLDQGLQFLIQYYNGEERAKGNILERFSAQQFPDLHSELNLSSLELGDSALYFCASSVSRVKGTGINQPQHFGDGTRLSIL.

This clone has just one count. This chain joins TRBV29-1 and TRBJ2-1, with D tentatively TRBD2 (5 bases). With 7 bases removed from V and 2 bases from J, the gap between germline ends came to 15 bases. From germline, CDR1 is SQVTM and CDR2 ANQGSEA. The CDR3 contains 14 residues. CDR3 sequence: CSGWTHLAYNEQFF. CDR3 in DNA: TGCAGCGGATGGACTCACCTTGCCTACAATGAGCAGTTCTTC.

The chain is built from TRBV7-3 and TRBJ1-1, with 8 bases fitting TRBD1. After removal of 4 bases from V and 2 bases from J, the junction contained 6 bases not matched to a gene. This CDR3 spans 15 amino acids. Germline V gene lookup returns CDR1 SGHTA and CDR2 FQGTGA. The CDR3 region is CASSSLGQGNTEAFF. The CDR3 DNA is TGTGCCAGCAGCTCCCTTGGACAGGGTAACACTGAAGCTTTCTTT. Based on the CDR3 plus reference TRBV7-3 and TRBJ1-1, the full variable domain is GAGVSQTPSNKVTEKGKYVELRCDPISGHTALYWYRQSLGQGPEFLIYFQGTGAADDSGLPNDRFFAVRPEGSVSTLKIQRTERGDSAVYLCASSSLGQGNTEAFFGQGTRLTVV.

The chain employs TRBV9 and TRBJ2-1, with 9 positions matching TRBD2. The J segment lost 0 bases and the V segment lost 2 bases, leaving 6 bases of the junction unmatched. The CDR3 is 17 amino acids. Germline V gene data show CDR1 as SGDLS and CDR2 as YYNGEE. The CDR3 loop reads CASSVTSGWSSYNEQFF. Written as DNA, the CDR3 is TGTGCCAGCAGCGTTACTAGCGGGTGGAGCTCCTACAATGAGCAGTTCTTC.

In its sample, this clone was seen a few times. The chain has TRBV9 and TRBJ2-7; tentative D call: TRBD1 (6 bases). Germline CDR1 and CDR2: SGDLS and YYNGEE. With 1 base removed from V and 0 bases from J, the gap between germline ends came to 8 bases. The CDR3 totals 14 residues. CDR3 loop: CASSVRGGSYEQYF. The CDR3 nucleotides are TGTGCCAGCAGCGTACGAGGGGGCTCCTACGAGCAGTACTTC. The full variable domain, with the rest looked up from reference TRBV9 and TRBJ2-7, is DSGVTQTPKHLITATGQRVTLRCSPRSGDLSVYWYQQSLDQGLQFLIQYYNGEERAKGNILERFSAQQFPDLHSELNLSSLELGDSALYFCASSVRGGSYEQYFGPGTRLTVT.

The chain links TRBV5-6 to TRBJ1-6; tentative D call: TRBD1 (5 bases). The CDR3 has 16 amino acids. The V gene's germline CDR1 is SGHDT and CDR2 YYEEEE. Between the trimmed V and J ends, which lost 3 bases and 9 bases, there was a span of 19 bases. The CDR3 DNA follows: TGTGCCAGCAGCTCGGCGACAGTTGGAGTTGGTTCACCCCTCCACTTT. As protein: CASSSATVGVGSPLHF.

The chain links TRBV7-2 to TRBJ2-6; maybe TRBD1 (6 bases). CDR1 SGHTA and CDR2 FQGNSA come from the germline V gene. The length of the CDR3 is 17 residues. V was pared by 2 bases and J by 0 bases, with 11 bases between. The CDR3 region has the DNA TGTGCCAGCAGCTTAAACCCACAGGGCTCTGGGGCCAACGTCCTGACTTTC. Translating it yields CASSLNPQGSGANVLTF.

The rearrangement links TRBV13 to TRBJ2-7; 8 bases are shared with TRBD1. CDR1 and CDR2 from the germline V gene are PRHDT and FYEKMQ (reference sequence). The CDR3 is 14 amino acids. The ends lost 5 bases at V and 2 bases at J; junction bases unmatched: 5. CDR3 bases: TGTGCCAGCAGCATCGGACAGGGCGCCTACGAGCAGTACTTC. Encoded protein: CASSIGQGAYEQYF.

The CDR3 spells CASSPTSASYEQYF. The CDR3 nucleotides are TGTGCCAGCAGCCCTACTAGCGCATCCTACGAGCAGTACTTC. The chain joins TRBV7-8 to TRBJ2-7; the match to TRBD2 covers 7 bases. CDR1 SGHVS and CDR2 FQNEAQ come from the germline V gene. The CDR3 covers 14 residues. The V gene end was trimmed by 5 bases and the J gene end by 1 base; junction bases not matched to a gene: 5.

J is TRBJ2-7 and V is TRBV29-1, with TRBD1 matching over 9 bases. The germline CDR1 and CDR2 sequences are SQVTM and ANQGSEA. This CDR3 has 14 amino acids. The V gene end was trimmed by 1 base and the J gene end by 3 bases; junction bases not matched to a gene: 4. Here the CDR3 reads CSVEVGTGNYEQYF. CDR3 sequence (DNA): TGCAGCGTTGAAGTAGGGACAGGGAACTACGAGCAGTACTTC.

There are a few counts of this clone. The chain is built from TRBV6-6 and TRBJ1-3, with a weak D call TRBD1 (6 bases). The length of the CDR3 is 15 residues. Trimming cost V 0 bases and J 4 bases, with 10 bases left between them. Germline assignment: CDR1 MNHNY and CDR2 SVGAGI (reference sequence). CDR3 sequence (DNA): TGTGCCAGCAGTTACTCCGGGGGGCCCGGAAACACCATATATTTT. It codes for CASSYSGGPGNTIYF.

CDR3 coding DNA: TGTGCCAGCAGCCGTCGACAGGGGGGGAACACTGAAGCTTTCTTT. It encodes CASSRRQGGNTEAFF. This chain uses TRBV4-2 with TRBJ1-1; 9 bases agree with TRBD1. The ends lost 4 bases at V and 1 base at J; junction bases unmatched: 4. Germline-derived CDR1 and CDR2 are LGHNA and YNFKEQ. The CDR3 spans 15 residues.

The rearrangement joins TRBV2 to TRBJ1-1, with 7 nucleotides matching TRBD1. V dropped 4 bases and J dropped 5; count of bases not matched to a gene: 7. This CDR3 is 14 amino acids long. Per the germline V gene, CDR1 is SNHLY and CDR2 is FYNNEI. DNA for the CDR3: TGTGCCAGCAGTGCACAGGGGCAGTGGACTGAAGCTTTCTTT. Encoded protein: CASSAQGQWTEAFF.

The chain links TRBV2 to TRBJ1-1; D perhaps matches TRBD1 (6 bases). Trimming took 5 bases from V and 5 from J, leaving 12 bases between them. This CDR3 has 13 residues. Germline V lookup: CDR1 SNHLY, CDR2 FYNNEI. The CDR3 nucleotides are TGTGCCAGCAGTTACAGGGAGAGAACTGAAGCTTTCTTT. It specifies CASSYRERTEAFF. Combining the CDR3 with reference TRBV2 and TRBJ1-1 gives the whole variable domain EPEVTQTPSHQVTQMGQEVILRCVPISNHLYFYWYRQILGQKVEFLVSFYNNEISEKSEIFDDQFSVERPDGSNFTLKIRSTKLEDSAMYFCASSYRERTEAFFGQGTRLTVV.